Below are 17 T cell receptor beta chains sequenced from a single sample in a study of OX40 agonist ivuxolimab in advanced cancers. Clones were read by immunoSEQ multiplex PCR, and TCRdb kept only the in-frame ones, dropping some. The sample holds 55,000 to 70,000 clones, under 90% seen once. The sequences come from CD4+ or CD8+ T cells sorted from blood, collected in a trial of the OX40 agonist ivuxolimab. These receptors originate from an adult with an advanced solid tumor such as melanoma, head and neck, liver or kidney cancer.

The V gene is TRBV4-1, the J gene TRBJ1-2; 7 bases map to TRBD1. There are 17 residues in the CDR3. The V segment lost 4 bases and the J segment 4 bases; nucleotides outside the gene matches: 15. Germline CDR1 reads MGHRA; CDR2 reads YSYEKL. CDR3: CASSPRPFRGISYGYTF. The CDR3 DNA sequence: TGCGCCAGCAGCCCCAGGCCTTTCAGGGGGATAAGCTATGGCTACACCTTC.

This clone appeared a few times. The chain carries TRBV9 and TRBJ2-5, with unresolved D. CDR3 length: 12 amino acids. V gave up 2 bases and J gave up 3 bases, with 5 bases separating them. The germline gives CDR1 SGDLS, CDR2 YYNGEE. CDR3 protein: CASSVREETQYF. The CDR3 DNA sequence: TGTGCCAGCAGCGTCCGGGAAGAGACCCAGTACTTC. The full variable domain, completed using reference TRBV9 and TRBJ2-5, is DSGVTQTPKHLITATGQRVTLRCSPRSGDLSVYWYQQSLDQGLQFLIQYYNGEERAKGNILERFSAQQFPDLHSELNLSSLELGDSALYFCASSVREETQYFGPGTRLLVL.

The CDR3 nucleotides read TGTGCCATCGGGAGGGGGACCTACAATGAGCAGTTCTTC. Residues: CAIGRGTYNEQFF. The chain has TRBV6-5 and TRBJ2-1; TRBD2 matches 8 bases. The CDR3 extends over 13 amino acids. The germline gives CDR1 MNHEY, CDR2 SVGAGI. Trimming at V came to 10 bases and at J to 2 bases, leaving 4 bases not matched to a gene.

The chain uses TRBV9 and TRBJ1-1, with TRBD1 identical over 12 bases. CDR1 and CDR2 from the germline V gene are SGDLS and YYNGEE. The junction had 15 bases not matched to a gene; V was cut back by 7 bases and J by 5 bases. The CDR3 runs 17 residues. The DNA of the CDR3 is TGTGCCAGCCGCCGAGGGGGGACAGGGGGCGATGGGACTGAAGCTTTCTTT. As protein: CASRRGGTGGDGTEAFF.

The V call is TRBV11-2, the J call TRBJ1-1, with TRBD1 matching 10 bases. CDR1 SGHAT and CDR2 FQNNGV come from the germline V gene. V lost 3 bases and J lost 4; bases outside the gene matches: 2. The CDR3 totals 14 residues. The CDR3: CASSFRDRGTEAFF. In nucleotides, the CDR3 is TGTGCCAGCAGCTTCCGGGACAGGGGCACTGAAGCTTTCTTT.

The J gene is TRBJ1-2, the V gene TRBV9; D gene uncertain. The V gene's germline CDR1 is SGDLS and CDR2 YYNGEE. Trimming removed 3 bases at V and 3 bases at J, with 18 bases between. The CDR3 is made up of 16 amino acids. CDR3 sequence (DNA): TGTGCCAGCAGCGGCCACGGGCAGTTTATCGACTATGGCTACACCTTC. Translation gives CASSGHGQFIDYGYTF. Supplemented by reference TRBV9 and TRBJ1-2, the full variable domain reads DSGVTQTPKHLITATGQRVTLRCSPRSGDLSVYWYQQSLDQGLQFLIQYYNGEERAKGNILERFSAQQFPDLHSELNLSSLELGDSALYFCASSGHGQFIDYGYTFGSGTRLTVV.

This clone was detected a few times. The chain links TRBV11-2 to TRBJ1-5; 8 bases are a match to TRBD1. Trimming cost V 5 bases and J 6 bases; bases outside gene matches: 9. Germline CDR1 is SGHAT and CDR2 is FQNNGV. This CDR3 is 15 amino acids long. CDR3 protein: CASSTSGQAGQPQHF. In DNA, the CDR3 is TGTGCCAGCAGCACCTCGGGACAGGCGGGTCAGCCCCAGCATTTT.

This chain connects TRBV30 to TRBJ2-5, with D perhaps matching TRBD2 (6 bases). The CDR3 totals 12 residues. Trimming cost V 5 bases and J 5 bases, with 12 bases left between them. The germline gives CDR1 GTSNPN, CDR2 SVGIG (reference sequence). The chain's CDR3 is CAWERLVETQYF. CDR3 DNA sequence: TGTGCCTGGGAACGACTAGTGGAGACCCAGTACTTC.

V gene TRBV6-5 combines with J gene TRBJ2-3; D possibly corresponds to TRBD2 (5 bases). The V and J ends lost 7 bases and 6 bases respectively, with 11 bases between them. The length of the CDR3 is 12 residues. The germline V gene has CDR1 MNHEY and CDR2 SVGAGI. The CDR3 reads CASTASGDTQYF. The DNA of the CDR3 is TGTGCCAGCACCGCCTCGGGGGATACGCAGTATTTT.

This chain joins TRBV5-1 and TRBJ2-5, with 10 positions matching TRBD1. CDR3 length: 14 amino acids. V was pared by 1 base and J by 5 bases, with 2 bases of the junction left unmatched. The germline gives CDR1 SGHRS, CDR2 YFSETQ. The CDR3 is CASSLRGQGETQYF. For the CDR3, the DNA is TGCGCCAGCAGCTTGCGGGGACAGGGGGAGACCCAGTACTTC.

This chain uses TRBV4-1 with TRBJ2-3; no clear D gene. The length of the CDR3 is 17 residues. The V gene lost 0 bases and the J gene lost 0 bases, with 13 bases spanning the gap. Germline CDR1 MGHRA, CDR2 YSYEKL. The CDR3 reads CASSQDRPTASTDTQYF. As DNA, the CDR3 is TGCGCCAGCAGCCAAGATAGGCCCACCGCTAGCACAGATACGCAGTATTTT.

The rearrangement joins TRBV7-2 to TRBJ2-3; D is perhaps TRBD1 or TRBD2 (5 bases each). V was pared by 5 bases and J by 3 bases, with 21 bases between. Germline V lookup: CDR1 SGHTA, CDR2 FQGNSA. The CDR3 length is 17 residues. The CDR3 DNA follows: TGTGCCAGCAGCCTAGGGGTGCTTAGCGCGCTTACAGATACGCAGTATTTT. It specifies CASSLGVLSALTDTQYF.

The chain uses TRBV7-9 and TRBJ1-1, with D perhaps TRBD1 (6 bases). CDR3 size: 14 residues. Germline V gene data show CDR1 as SEHNR and CDR2 as FQNEAQ (reference sequence). The V end was cut by 5 bases, the J end by 1 base, with 11 bases between. As DNA, the CDR3 is TGTGCCAGCAGCCTAACAGGGAAGAACACTGAAGCTTTCTTT. Translating it yields CASSLTGKNTEAFF.

The chain joins TRBV7-6 to TRBJ1-1; possibly TRBD1 for D (6 bases). CDR1 SGHVS and CDR2 FNYEAQ come from the germline V gene. The CDR3 contains 18 residues. The V gene lost 0 bases and the J gene lost 5 bases, with 22 bases spanning the gap. CDR3 loop: CASSLAVALAGVGTEAFF. DNA of the CDR3: TGTGCCAGCAGCTTAGCCGTCGCCCTAGCAGGGGTGGGGACTGAAGCTTTCTTT. Full variable domain (rest looked up from reference TRBV7-6 and TRBJ1-1): GAGVSQSPRYKVTKRGQDVALRCDPISGHVSLYWYRQALGQGPEFLTYFNYEAQQDKSGLPNDRFSAERPEGSISTLTIQRTEQRDSAMYRCASSLAVALAGVGTEAFFGQGTRLTVV.

The rearrangement joins TRBV19 to TRBJ2-2; 7 bases line up with TRBD1. This CDR3 has 13 amino acids. V lost 9 bases and J lost 4; bases outside the gene matches: 5. Germline CDR1 reads LNHDA; CDR2 reads SQIVND (reference sequence). This chain's CDR3 is CASRTGSTGELFF. CDR3 coding DNA: TGTGCCAGCCGGACAGGATCCACCGGGGAGCTGTTTTTT.

The chain links TRBV21-1 to TRBJ1-4; TRBD1, the table's D call, was not compared with the DNA. TRBV21-1 is classified as a pseudogene. The CDR3 consists of 17 residues. CDR3 in amino acids: CASSKGGRGPTNEKLFF. The CDR3, as DNA: TGTGCCAGCAGCAAAGGCGGTAGGGGCCCTACTAATGAAAAACTGTTTTTT.

This clone came up once. The chain carries TRBV30 and TRBJ2-7; the match to TRBD1 covers 8 bases. Germline V gene sequence: CDR1 GTSNPN, CDR2 SVGIG (reference sequence). The CDR3 loop spans 12 amino acids. V lost 8 bases and J lost 0; bases outside the gene matches: 3. Here the CDR3 reads CAGGQASYEQYF. CDR3 DNA: TGTGCCGGGGGACAGGCCTCCTACGAGCAGTACTTC.